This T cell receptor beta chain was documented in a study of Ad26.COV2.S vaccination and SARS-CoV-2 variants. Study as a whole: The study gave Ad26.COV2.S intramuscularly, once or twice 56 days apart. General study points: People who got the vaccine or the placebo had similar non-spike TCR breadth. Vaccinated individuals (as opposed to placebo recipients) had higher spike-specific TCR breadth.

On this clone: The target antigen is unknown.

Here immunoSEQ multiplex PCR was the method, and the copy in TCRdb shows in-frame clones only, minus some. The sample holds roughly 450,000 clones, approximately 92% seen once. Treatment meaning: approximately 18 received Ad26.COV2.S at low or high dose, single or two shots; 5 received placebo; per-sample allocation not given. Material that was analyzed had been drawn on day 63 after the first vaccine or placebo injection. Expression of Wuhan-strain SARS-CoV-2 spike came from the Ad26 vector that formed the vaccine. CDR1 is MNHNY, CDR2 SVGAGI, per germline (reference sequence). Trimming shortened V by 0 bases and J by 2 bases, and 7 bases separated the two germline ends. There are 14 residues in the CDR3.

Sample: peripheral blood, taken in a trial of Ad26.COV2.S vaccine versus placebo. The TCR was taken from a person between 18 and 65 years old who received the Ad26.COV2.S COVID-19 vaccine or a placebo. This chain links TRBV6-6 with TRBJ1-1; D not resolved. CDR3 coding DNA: TGTGCCAGCAGTTACTCGTGGCTAAACACTGAAGCTTTCTTT. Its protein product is CASSYSWLNTEAFF.